The 2 T cell receptor beta chains in this list originate from one sample, sequenced in a study of blood T cells in healthy people across ages. A second PCR of about 6 to 11 cycles used a sample-barcoded 5' primer and a J-beta primer mix. Each CDR3 protein gets one entry after TCRdb re-called the 5' RACE reads with MiXCR. The sample includes approximately 2,000,000 distinct CDR3 sequences, 39% of them seen just once. The sequenced material came from blood. These receptors were collected from a human donor in good health.

In DNA, the CDR3 is TGTGCCAGCAGTGACTCGATGGCTAGCGGGGGCCTTTTCACAGATACGCAGTATTTT. Protein: CASSDSMASGGLFTDTQYF. The chain is built from TRBV6-4 and TRBJ2-3; 10 bases match TRBD2. Germline V gene data show CDR1 as MRHNA and CDR2 as SNTAGT. Trimming took 0 bases from V and 2 from J; bases not matched to a gene: 11. CDR3 length equals 19 residues.

This clonotype was picked up a small number of times. This rearrangement joins TRBV7-9 to TRBJ2-5; tentative D call: TRBD1 (6 bases). This CDR3 contains 14 residues. V lost 1 base and J lost 5, with 11 bases in between. Germline V CDR1 and CDR2: SEHNR, FQNEAQ (reference sequence). The CDR3 is CASSLEQGGETQYF. The CDR3 DNA follows: TGTGCCAGCAGCTTAGAACAGGGTGGTGAGACCCAGTACTTC.